The text below deals with one T cell receptor beta chain. No antigen is known for it. This entry belongs to a study of cytomegalovirus exposure and HLA in healthy donors. The study's findings and limits: Researchers counted roughly 150 TCR beta chains as cytomegalovirus-associated.

The PCR employed 60 Vbeta primers together with 13 Jbeta primers. Method: immunoSEQ multiplex PCR; TCRdb's copy keeps in-frame clones and lacks some. The table has about 150,000 clones, about 80% seen once. Material for sequencing was PBMCs. The receptor was derived from a man under 40 in good health and CMV-seropositive.

The CDR3 region is CASSEVWAGTKNIQYF. The CDR3 bases are TGTGCCAGCAGTGAAGTATGGGCCGGAACCAAAAACATTCAGTACTTC. This sequence joins TRBV6-1 and TRBJ2-4; unclear D gene. Trimming removed 1 base at V and 2 bases at J, with 12 bases between. Germline V gives CDR1 MNHNS, CDR2 SASEGT. The length of the CDR3 is 16 residues.